The 5 T cell receptor beta chains below come from one sample, sequenced in a study of blood T cell repertoires in COVID-19. Repertoires were generated with immunoSEQ multiplex PCR, while TCRdb's copy carries only in-frame clones and drops some. The data contain 150,000 to 200,000 clones, about 84% of them singletons. The sample was peripheral blood. These receptors came from a young woman with acute or convalescent COVID-19.

The genes are TRBV2 and TRBJ2-5; a weak D match, TRBD2 (6 bases). The ends were cut back, 7 bases at V and 2 bases at J, with 14 bases in the middle. This CDR3 contains 14 residues. CDR1 and CDR2 (germline): SNHLY, FYNNEI. The CDR3: CASIPPEGQETQYF. For the CDR3, the DNA is TGTGCCAGCATCCCCCCGGAGGGTCAAGAGACCCAGTACTTC.

The V and J genes are TRBV20-1 and TRBJ2-5; D might be TRBD2 (6 bases). The CDR3 contains 10 residues. Germline lookup yields CDR1 DFQATT and CDR2 SNEGSKA (reference sequence). The CDR3, as DNA: TGCACTGGGGGGCAAGAGACCCAGTACTTC. This gives the protein CTGGQETQYF.

The CDR3 nucleotides are TGTGCCAGCAGCTTAGGGCCCGGAGATGGTGAAAAACTGTTTTTT. This encodes CASSLGPGDGEKLFF. The chain is built from TRBV11-1 and TRBJ1-4; D not resolved. Trimming pared 1 base from V and 7 bases from J, leaving 13 bases between. The CDR3 has 15 amino acids. From germline, CDR1 is SGHAT and CDR2 FQDESV (reference sequence).

A few counts support this clone. The rearrangement uses TRBV4-3 and TRBJ2-7, with TRBD2 identical over 11 bases. With V trimmed by 4 bases and J by 5 bases, 7 bases remained unmatched. The CDR3 length is 15 residues. Germline V lookup: CDR1 LGHNA, CDR2 YSLEER. The CDR3 nucleotides are TGCGCCAGCAGCCGAAGACTAGCGGGGCTCGACGAGCAGTACTTC. It yields the protein CASSRRLAGLDEQYF.

The V and J genes are TRBV11-2 and TRBJ2-2; 10 bases align to TRBD1. With 6 bases clipped from V and 1 base from J, the junction kept 2 bases outside the gene matches. The length of the CDR3 is 15 residues. In germline, CDR1 is SGHAT, CDR2 FQNNGV. As DNA, the CDR3 is TGTGCCAGCAGATGGGACAGGGGGAACACCGGGGAGCTGTTTTTT. Its protein is CASRWDRGNTGELFF.